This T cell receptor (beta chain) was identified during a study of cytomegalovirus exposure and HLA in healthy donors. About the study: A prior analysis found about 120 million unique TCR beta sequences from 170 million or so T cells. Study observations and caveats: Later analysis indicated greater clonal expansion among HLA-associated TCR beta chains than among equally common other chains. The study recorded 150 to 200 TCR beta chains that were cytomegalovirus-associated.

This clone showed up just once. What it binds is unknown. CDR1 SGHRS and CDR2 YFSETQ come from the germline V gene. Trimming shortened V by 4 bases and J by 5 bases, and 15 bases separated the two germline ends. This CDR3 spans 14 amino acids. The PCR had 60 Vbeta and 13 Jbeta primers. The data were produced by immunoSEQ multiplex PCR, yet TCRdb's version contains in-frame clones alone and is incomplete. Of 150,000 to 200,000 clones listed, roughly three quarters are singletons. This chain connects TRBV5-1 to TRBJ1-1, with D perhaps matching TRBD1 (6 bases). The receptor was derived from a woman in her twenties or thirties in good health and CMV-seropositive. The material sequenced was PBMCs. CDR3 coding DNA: TGCGCCAGCAGCCCCGGGGGGGCGACTACTGAAGCTTTCTTT. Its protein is CASSPGGATTEAFF.